This entry is about one T cell receptor beta chain. Its antigen is still unknown. This sample's time point: cycle 4 day 1 (C4D1), after 5 to 7 weeks of nivolumab. All trial patients relapsed after autologous stem cell transplantation. The source of the sample is a study of PD-1 blockade in classical Hodgkin lymphoma. At the level of the study: The study gave patients nivolumab 3 mg/kg intravenously every 2 weeks. Study results and caveats: According to reports, newly diagnosed patients had lower baseline TCR diversity than healthy donors, and relapsed/refractory patients had lower baseline TCR diversity still. Those starting nivolumab under 1 year post-ASCT were excluded. Patients who responded completely had about the same baseline diversity as newly diagnosed patients.

Clones were read by immunoSEQ multiplex PCR, and TCRdb kept only the in-frame ones, dropping some. The table records roughly 28,000 clones, approximately 80% of them present only once. The CDR3 has 11 amino acids. V was shortened by 5 bases and J by 15 bases, with 14 bases between the two germline ends. The germline gives CDR1 SEHNR, CDR2 FQNEAQ (reference sequence). The chain is built from TRBV7-9 and TRBJ2-1; no clear D gene. Here the sequenced sample was peripheral blood mononuclear cells (PBMCs), taken before the fourth cycle of nivolumab. The clonotype comes from a human donor with classical Hodgkin lymphoma. Written as DNA, the CDR3 is TGTGCCAGCAGCCCGGGTCCGGTCGGGTTCTTC. Its protein product is CASSPGPVGFF.